This T cell receptor beta chain was documented in a study of T-cell memory formation after mild COVID-19. This CDR3 spans 13 amino acids. V lost 0 bases, J lost 4 bases, and 4 bases lay in between. Germline CDR1 is SGHTA and CDR2 is FQGTGA. Notes on the study in general: Mostly located in CM and EM were contracting CD4+ clones, with contracting CD8+ clones located in EMRA. Nothing confirmed that second-wave clones peaking on day 37 were specific for SARS-CoV-2.

Sample barcodes and UMIs were carried by the TCR alpha and TCR beta cDNA libraries that 5'RACE generated with constant-segment primers. TCRdb re-derived calls from the 5' RACE reads in MiXCR, one entry per CDR3 protein. The sample lists about 110,000 distinct CDR3 sequences, roughly 12% occurring once. Notes on this clonotype: Its antigen is still unknown.

The chain joins TRBV7-3 to TRBJ2-1; D remains unclear. What was sequenced was PBMCs or a T cell subset sorted from them (not recorded which). The receptor was isolated from an adult woman who had mild COVID-19 (a few samples of this study predate the infection). Cell type and time point are not known. The chain's CDR3 is CASSLTLYNEQFF. Here the CDR3 DNA reads TGTGCCAGCAGCTTAACTCTATACAATGAGCAGTTCTTC.